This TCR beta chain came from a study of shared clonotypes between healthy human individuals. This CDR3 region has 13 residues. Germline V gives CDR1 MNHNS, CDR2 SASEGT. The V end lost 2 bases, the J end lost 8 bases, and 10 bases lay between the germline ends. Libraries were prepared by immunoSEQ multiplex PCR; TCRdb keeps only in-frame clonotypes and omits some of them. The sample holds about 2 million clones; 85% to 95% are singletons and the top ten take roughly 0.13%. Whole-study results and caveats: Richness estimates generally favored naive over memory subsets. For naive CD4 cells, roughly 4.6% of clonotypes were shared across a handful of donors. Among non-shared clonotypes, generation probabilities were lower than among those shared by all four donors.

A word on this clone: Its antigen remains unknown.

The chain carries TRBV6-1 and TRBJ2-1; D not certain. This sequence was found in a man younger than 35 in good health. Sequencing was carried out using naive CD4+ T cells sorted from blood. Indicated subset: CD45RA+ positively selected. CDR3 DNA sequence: TGTGCCAGCAGTGAACATCGGTCCGATGAGCAGTTCTTC. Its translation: CASSEHRSDEQFF.